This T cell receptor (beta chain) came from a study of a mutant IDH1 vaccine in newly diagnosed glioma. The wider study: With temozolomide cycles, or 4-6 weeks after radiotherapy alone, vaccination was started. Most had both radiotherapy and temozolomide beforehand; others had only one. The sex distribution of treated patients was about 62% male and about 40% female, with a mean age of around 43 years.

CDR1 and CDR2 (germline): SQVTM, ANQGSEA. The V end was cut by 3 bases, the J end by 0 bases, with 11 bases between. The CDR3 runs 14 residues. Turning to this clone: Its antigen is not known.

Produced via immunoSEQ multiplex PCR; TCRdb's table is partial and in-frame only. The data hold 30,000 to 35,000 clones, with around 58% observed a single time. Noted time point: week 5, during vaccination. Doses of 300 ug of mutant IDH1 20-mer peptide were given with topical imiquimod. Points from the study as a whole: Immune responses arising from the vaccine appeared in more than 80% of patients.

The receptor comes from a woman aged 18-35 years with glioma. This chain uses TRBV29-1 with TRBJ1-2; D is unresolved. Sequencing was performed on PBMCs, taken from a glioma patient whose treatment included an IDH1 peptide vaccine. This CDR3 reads CSVEKERANYGYTF. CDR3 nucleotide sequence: TGCAGCGTTGAGAAAGAGAGAGCTAACTATGGCTACACCTTC.